This TCR beta chain originates from a study of blood T cell repertoires in COVID-19. Study-level background: Samples taken during acute and convalescent COVID-19 were collected in the United States, Italy and Spain. Sample material is recorded as cDNA or gDNA derived from T cells, B-cell-depleted T cells, or PBMCs.

Trimming took off 6 bases at V and 10 bases at J, with 22 bases between the two ends. The CDR3 sequence is 15 residues long. The germline V gene has CDR1 SNHLY and CDR2 FYNNEI. The authors' processing: Reference gene primer amplification gave estimated nucleated cell counts. The data were produced by immunoSEQ multiplex PCR, yet TCRdb's version contains in-frame clones alone and is incomplete. D and trimming were read from the DNA, whereas the V and J calls and clone size are those reported in that table. The sample yields some 100,000 clones, roughly 92% seen once. The V and J genes are TRBV2 and TRBJ1-5; possible D gene TRBD1, 6 bases. The sequenced sample was peripheral blood. The source is a woman in her sixties or seventies with active COVID-19. CDR3 sequence: CASRQTGTSLNPQHF. DNA of the CDR3: TGTGCCAGCAGACAGACCGGGACATCGCTAAACCCCCAGCATTTT.